The rows below give T cell receptor beta chains drawn from one sample of a study of T cell responses to AZD1222 COVID-19 vaccine. Measured with immunoSEQ multiplex PCR; TCRdb has only the in-frame clones, and not every one. There are 70,000 to 75,000 clones in the sample; about 85% occur only once, and under 1.5% lies in the top ten. Material: peripheral blood, obtained 28 days after the second AZD1222 dose. Receptor source: an adult who received the AZD1222 COVID-19 vaccine. Each CDR3 is given with its conserved first and last residue. The order of the fields is J gene, V gene, D gene, clone size, CDR3 DNA, CDR3 protein. A D gene is named only where the DNA matches it firmly. A row's size may be missing; if present it is once, few, many or a size class.

TRBJ1-2,TRBV7-2,-,-,TGTGCCAGCAGCCCCGTTGGAGCCTATGGCTACACCTTC,CASSPVGAYGYTF
TRBJ1-3,TRBV19,-,-,TGTGCCACTCGGCGGGCTGGAAACACCATATATTTT,CATRRAGNTIYF
TRBJ1-1,TRBV2,TRBD1,-,TGTGCCAGCAGCCGACAGGGTTCCACTGAAGCTTTCTTT,CASSRQGSTEAFF
TRBJ1-3,TRBV7-6,-,-,TGTGCCAGCAGTTCAACCTCCCCGGCTGGAAACACCATATATTTT,CASSSTSPAGNTIYF
TRBJ1-2,TRBV3-1/TRBV3-2,TRBD1,-,TGTGCCAGCAGCCAAGGGGACAGGGGCTATGGCTACACCTTC,CASSQGDRGYGYTF
TRBJ1-6,TRBV10-3,-,-,TGTGCCATCAGTGAGTCTAGATCACCCCTCCACTTT,CAISESRSPLHF
TRBJ2-5,TRBV19,TRBD1,-,TGTGCCAGTAGTATTCAGGGGGAAGAGACCCAGTACTTC,CASSIQGEETQYF
TRBJ2-5,TRBV18,-,-,TGTGCCAGCTCACCACTTGCCTCCCAAGAGACCCAGTACTTC,CASSPLASQETQYF
TRBJ2-1,TRBV7-6,-,few,TGTGCCAGCAGCCCGTCCAGGGTCCACAATGAGCAGTTCTTC,CASSPSRVHNEQFF
TRBJ1-2,TRBV6-5,TRBD1,-,TGTGCCAGCAGTTATGGACAGGGCGGCGGCTACACCTTC,CASSYGQGGGYTF
TRBJ2-3,TRBV18,-,-,TGTGCCAGCTCACCACAGCGCATAGCAGATACGCAGTATTTT,CASSPQRIADTQYF
TRBJ1-2,TRBV7-9,-,few,TGTGCCAGCAGCTTAGAAGGCTATGGCTACACCTTC,CASSLEGYGYTF
TRBJ1-2,TRBV7-3,-,-,TGTGCCAGCAGCTTAGATCAGGGCGATGGCTACACCTTC,CASSLDQGDGYTF
TRBJ2-3,TRBV5-6,-,once,TGTGCCAGCAGCTTTTTGGGGGTTGATAGCACAGATACGCAGTATTTT,CASSFLGVDSTDTQYF
TRBJ2-7,TRBV9,-,-,TGTGCCAGCAGCGTAGTTCCAGGCCCCTACGAGCAGTACTTC,CASSVVPGPYEQYF
TRBJ2-3,TRBV6-5,-,-,TGTGCCAGCAGTTACTCGGGGCAGTTCACAGATACGCAGTATTTT,CASSYSGQFTDTQYF
TRBJ2-5,TRBV5-1,-,-,TGCGCCAGCAGCTCGTCGGGTGGGGTGGGGGAGACCCAGTACTTC,CASSSSGGVGETQYF
TRBJ1-1,TRBV14,-,-,TGTGCCAGCAGCCAAGACCTGAACACTGAAGCTTTCTTT,CASSQDLNTEAFF
TRBJ1-4,TRBV6-5,TRBD1,-,TGTGCCAGCAGCCATAAAATAAGACAGGGTGGAAAACTGTTTTTT,CASSHKIRQGGKLFF
TRBJ2-1,TRBV7-3,-,-,TGTGCCAGCAGCTTAGGTAGCCCCGACTACAATGAGCAGTTCTTC,CASSLGSPDYNEQFF
TRBJ2-5,TRBV27,-,-,TGTGCCAGCAGTTTATCGGGGGGGCGCTGGGAGACCCAGTACTTC,CASSLSGGRWETQYF
TRBJ1-2,TRBV5-1,-,-,TGCGCCAGCAGCTTGGATACCGGGGGCGGGGGCTACACCTTC,CASSLDTGGGGYTF